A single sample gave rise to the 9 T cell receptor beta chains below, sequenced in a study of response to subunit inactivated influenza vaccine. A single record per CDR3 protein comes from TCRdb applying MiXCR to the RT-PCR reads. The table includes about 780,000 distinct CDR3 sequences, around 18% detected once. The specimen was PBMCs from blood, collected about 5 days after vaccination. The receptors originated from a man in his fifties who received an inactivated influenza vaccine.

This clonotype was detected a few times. In DNA, the CDR3 is TGCAGTGTTAGGAAGCGGGAGAATGCCTACGAGCAGTACTTC. It codes for CSVRKRENAYEQYF. This chain joins TRBV20-1 and TRBJ2-7; TRBD2 matches at 8 bases. Unmatched junction bases numbered 10, after V lost 7 bases and J lost 2 bases. Germline CDR1 is DFQATT and CDR2 is SNEGSKA (reference sequence). CDR3 length: 14 residues.

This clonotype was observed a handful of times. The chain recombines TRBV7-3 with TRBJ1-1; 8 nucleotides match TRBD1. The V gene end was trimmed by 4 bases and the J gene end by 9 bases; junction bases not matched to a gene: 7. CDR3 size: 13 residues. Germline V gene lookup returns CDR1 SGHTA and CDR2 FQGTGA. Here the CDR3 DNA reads TGTGCCAGCAGCTCGGGACAGGCCGAACAAGCTTTCTTT. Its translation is CASSSGQAEQAFF.

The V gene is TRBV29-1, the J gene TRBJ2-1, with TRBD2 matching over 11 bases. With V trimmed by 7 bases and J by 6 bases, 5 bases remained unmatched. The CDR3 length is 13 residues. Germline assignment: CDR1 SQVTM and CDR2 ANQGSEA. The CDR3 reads CSAGTSGLNEQFF. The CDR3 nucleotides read TGCAGCGCGGGGACTAGCGGCCTCAATGAGCAGTTCTTC.

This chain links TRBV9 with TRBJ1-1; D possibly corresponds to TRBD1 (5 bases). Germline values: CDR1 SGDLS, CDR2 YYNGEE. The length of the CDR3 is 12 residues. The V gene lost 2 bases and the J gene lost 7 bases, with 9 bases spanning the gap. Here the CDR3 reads CASSVEDIEAFF. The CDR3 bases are TGTGCCAGCAGCGTGGAGGACATTGAAGCTTTCTTT.

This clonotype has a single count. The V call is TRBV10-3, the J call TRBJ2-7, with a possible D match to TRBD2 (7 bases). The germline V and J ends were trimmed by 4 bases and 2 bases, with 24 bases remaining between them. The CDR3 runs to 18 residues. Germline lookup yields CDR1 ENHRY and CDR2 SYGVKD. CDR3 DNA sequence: TGTGCCATCAGTGCCGCGGGGCCGGGGGGCGGGACAACCTACGAGCAGTACTTC. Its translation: CAISAAGPGGGTTYEQYF.

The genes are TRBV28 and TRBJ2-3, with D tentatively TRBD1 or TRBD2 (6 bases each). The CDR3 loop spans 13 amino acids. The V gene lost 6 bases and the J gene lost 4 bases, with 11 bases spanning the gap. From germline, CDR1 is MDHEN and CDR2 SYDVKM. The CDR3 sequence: CASRRGGPDTQYF. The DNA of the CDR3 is TGTGCCAGCAGGAGAGGGGGGCCAGATACGCAGTATTTT.

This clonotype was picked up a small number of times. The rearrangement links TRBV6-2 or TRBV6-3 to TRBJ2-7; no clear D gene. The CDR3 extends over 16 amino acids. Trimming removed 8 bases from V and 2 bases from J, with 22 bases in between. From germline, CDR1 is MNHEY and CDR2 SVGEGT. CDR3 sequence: CASLNRASLETYEQYF. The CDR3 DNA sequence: TGTGCCAGCCTAAACCGGGCCTCCTTGGAAACCTACGAGCAGTACTTC.

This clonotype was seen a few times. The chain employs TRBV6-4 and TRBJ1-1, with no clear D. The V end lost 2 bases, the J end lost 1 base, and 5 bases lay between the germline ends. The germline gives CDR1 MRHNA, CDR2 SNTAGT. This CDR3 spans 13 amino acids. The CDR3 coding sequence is TGTGCCAGCAGTGACCGTAAGAACACTGAAGCTTTCTTT. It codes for CASSDRKNTEAFF.

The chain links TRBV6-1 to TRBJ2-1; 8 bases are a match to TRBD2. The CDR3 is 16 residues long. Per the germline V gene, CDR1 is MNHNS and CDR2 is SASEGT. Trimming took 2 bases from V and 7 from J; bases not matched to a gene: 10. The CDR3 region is CASSEIDRGGRNEQFF. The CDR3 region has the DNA TGTGCCAGCAGTGAAATAGACCGGGGGGGCCGGAATGAGCAGTTCTTC.